A single T cell receptor beta chain is shown here with its context. This CDR3 has 13 residues. The V gene lost 6 bases and the J gene lost 7 bases, with 12 bases spanning the gap. The germline V gene has CDR1 LNHDA and CDR2 SQIVND (reference sequence). Assay: immunoSEQ multiplex PCR; the TCRdb copy retains only in-frame clones and omits some. The sample shows about 81,000 clones, approximately 96% of them seen only once. The entry originates in a study of technical replicates of blood from a few donors. This chain links TRBV19 with TRBJ2-2; possible D gene TRBD1, 6 bases. The receptor was derived from a human donor in good health. The sequenced material came from T cells isolated from PBMCs. The CDR3 region is CASRRDIDGELFF. The CDR3 DNA reads as TGTGCCAGTAGAAGGGACATCGACGGGGAGCTGTTTTTT.